This passage covers 12 T cell receptor beta chains from one sample sequenced in a study of PD-1 blockade in mismatch repair-deficient tumors. Sequencing used immunoSEQ multiplex PCR; TCRdb keeps in-frame clones, though not all of them. This table holds 65,000 to 80,000 clones, 70% to 85% found once. This sample comprised peripheral blood, obtained 2 weeks after starting pembrolizumab. All receptors derive from an adult with mismatch repair-deficient cancer.

J is TRBJ2-7 and V is TRBV7-9; 8 bases match TRBD1. The V segment lost 5 bases and the J segment 6 bases; nucleotides outside the gene matches: 6. Germline-derived CDR1 and CDR2 are SEHNR and FQNEAQ (reference sequence). This CDR3 is built from 13 residues. The CDR3 nucleotides are TGTGCCAGCAGCCGCAGGGGGCGCGGCGAGCAGTACTTC. This encodes CASSRRGRGEQYF.

A few counts support this clone. CDR3 coding DNA: TGTGCCAGCAGTTATTTGGGGGAGTGGACAGATACGCAGTATTTT. This translates into CASSYLGEWTDTQYF. The V call is TRBV6-5, the J call TRBJ2-3; the D gene could be TRBD1 or TRBD2 (5 bases each). The CDR3 loop spans 15 amino acids. With 3 bases removed from V and 3 bases from J, the gap between germline ends came to 13 bases. From germline, CDR1 is MNHEY and CDR2 SVGAGI.

V usage is TRBV7-9 and J usage is TRBJ1-2; D might be TRBD1 (6 bases). With 1 base removed from V and 7 bases from J, the gap between germline ends came to 10 bases. CDR3 size: 13 residues. Germline CDR1 SEHNR, CDR2 FQNEAQ (reference sequence). For the CDR3, the DNA is TGTGCCAGCAGCTTAGAAGGGGGAGGTGGCTACACCTTC. Its translation is CASSLEGGGGYTF. Using reference TRBV7-9 and TRBJ1-2 for the parts outside the CDR3, the full variable domain is DTGVSQNPRHKITKRGQNVTFRCDPISEHNRLYWYRQTLGQGPEFLTYFQNEAQLEKSRLLSDRFSAERPKGSFSTLEIQRTEQGDSAMYLCASSLEGGGGYTFGSGTRLTVV.

This clone has just one count. The gene calls are TRBV6-1 and TRBJ1-1; tentatively, D is TRBD1 (6 bases). The CDR3 extends over 15 amino acids. CDR1 MNHNS and CDR2 SASEGT come from the germline V gene. The ends were cut back, 4 bases at V and 4 bases at J, with 16 bases in the middle. DNA for the CDR3: TGTGCCAGCAGTGTACAGGGTGCGGGAGCCACTGAAGCTTTCTTT. It codes for CASSVQGAGATEAFF.

This clone was detected a few times. The V and J genes are TRBV7-2 and TRBJ2-7; 11 bases agree with TRBD1. The V and J ends lost 1 base and 5 bases, in that order; junction bases with no gene match: 4. The CDR3 length is 15 residues. Germline V gene lookup returns CDR1 SGHTA and CDR2 FQGNSA. The CDR3 coding sequence is TGTGCCAGCAGCTTAGAATGGACAGGGGGCCACGAGCAGTACTTC. Protein: CASSLEWTGGHEQYF.

The chain combines TRBV6-1 with TRBJ1-5; D is uncertain. V dropped 4 bases and J dropped 2 bases, with 6 bases sitting between them. Germline values: CDR1 MNHNS, CDR2 SASEGT. The CDR3 runs 13 residues. The CDR3 region has the DNA TGTGCCAGCAGTGTAGTCGGCAATCAGCCCCAGCATTTT. Translation gives CASSVVGNQPQHF.

V and J are TRBV7-3 and TRBJ1-1; 7 positions match TRBD1. Germline-derived CDR1 and CDR2 are SGHTA and FQGTGA. V trimming: 5 bases; J trimming: 2 bases; junction bases outside the gene matches: 2. The CDR3 is 13 amino acids. CDR3: CASSRDSNTEAFF. The CDR3 DNA reads as TGTGCCAGCAGCCGGGACAGCAACACTGAAGCTTTCTTT.

This sequence joins TRBV7-9 and TRBJ2-1, with D possibly being TRBD2 (5 bases). Germline V gives CDR1 SEHNR, CDR2 FQNEAQ (reference sequence). The ends were cut back, 5 bases at V and 2 bases at J, with 13 bases in the middle. The CDR3 is 15 amino acids. As DNA, the CDR3 is TGTGCCAGCAGCCCAGCGGACCGCGCCTACAATGAGCAGTTCTTC. Translation: CASSPADRAYNEQFF.

This clone was seen only a few times. The chain links TRBV5-5 to TRBJ2-5, with 7 bases lining up with TRBD1. CDR3 length: 14 amino acids. Germline lookup yields CDR1 SGHKS and CDR2 YYEKEE (reference sequence). V was clipped by 4 bases and J by 1 base; unmatched bases: 4. CDR3 sequence reads: CASSAWTGQETQYF. Written as DNA, the CDR3 is TGTGCCAGCAGCGCGTGGACAGGCCAAGAGACCCAGTACTTC.

The chain has TRBV21-1 and TRBJ1-1. TRBV21-1 is a documented pseudogene. CDR3 length: 14 residues. Here the CDR3 reads CASSKGDLNTEAFF. In nucleotides, the CDR3 is TGTGCCAGCAGCAAAGGCGACTTGAACACTGAAGCTTTCTTT.

Of note for this clone: At the DNA level, this CDR3 is encoded by other sequences in the same sample as well. The chain couples TRBV9 to TRBJ2-7; D unclear. This CDR3 is built from 13 residues. Trimming removed 0 bases at V and 4 bases at J, with 8 bases between. Germline CDR1 SGDLS, CDR2 YYNGEE. The CDR3 is CASSVGERYEQYF. In DNA form, the CDR3 reads TGTGCCAGCAGCGTAGGTGAAAGGTACGAGCAGTACTTC.

This sequence joins TRBV19 and TRBJ2-5; TRBD2 matches at 10 bases. V trimming: 1 base; J trimming: 5 bases; junction bases outside the gene matches: 10. Per germline, CDR1 LNHDA and CDR2 SQIVND (reference sequence). This CDR3 has 17 residues. Written as DNA, the CDR3 is TGTGCCAGTAGTATAGGATCTAGCGGGAGTCAGGGGGAGACCCAGTACTTC. Amino acid sequence: CASSIGSSGSQGETQYF.